This T cell receptor (beta chain) was observed in a study of blood T cells in healthy people across ages. Overall study findings and caveats: A strong correlation was found between TCR beta diversity and the percentage of naive T cells. Comparison with aged donors showed that long-lived donors had more naive CD4+ cells and higher diversity.

A second about 6 to 12 cycle PCR used barcoded and J-beta primers. CDR3-containing paired-end reads numbered at least 2.5 million in each sample. One entry per CDR3 protein results from TCRdb running MiXCR on the 5' RACE reads. The sample has hundreds of thousands of distinct CDR3 sequences, approximately 31% seen once. Concerning this clonotype: Its antigen is not identified.

This clonotype originated in a woman of 80 years or more in good health. Source material: blood.

DNA of the CDR3: TGTGCCAGCCGCCCCGAAGGGGCCTGGCAGCCCCAGCATTTT. Its protein product is CASRPEGAWQPQHF. The chain is built from TRBV27 and TRBJ1-5; D possibly corresponds to TRBD1 (5 bases). This CDR3 has 14 amino acids. Trimming left V 8 bases short and J 7 bases short, with 18 bases between. Germline V gene lookup returns CDR1 MNHEY and CDR2 SMNVEV (reference sequence).